This record covers a single TCR beta chain. Its antigen is not known. The CDR3 ends on some other residue instead of the conserved phenylalanine or tryptophan, so this is likely a read error. This specimen belongs to a study of T cells in Graves' hyperthyroidism and ophthalmopathy. It was RNA transcripts that yielded the amplified TCR beta CDR3 regions. First-round RT-PCR of the TCR CDR3 relied on the HTBI primer set. TCRdb reanalysed the multiplex PCR reads using MiXCR and keeps one entry per CDR3 protein. The sample carries about 840,000 distinct CDR3 sequences, around 38% recorded once. Not enrolled were patients with uncontrolled infection, other autoimmune disease, pregnancy or lactation. CDR1 is SQVTM, CDR2 ANQGSEA, per germline. The V and J ends lost 4 bases and 0 bases, in that order; junction bases with no gene match: 8. This CDR3 is 15 amino acids long. Study outcomes and limitations: Before onset, by a median of about seven months, the model predicted ophthalmopathy. A model using 13 V-J features told ophthalmopathy apart from stable hyperthyroidism. Peripheral blood also featured most of the thyroid clonotypes expanded above 0.001.

The chain is built from TRBV29-1 and TRBJ2-5, with 7 bases identical to TRBD1. This sequence originates from a man between 18 and 29 years old with Graves' hyperthyroidism. The specimen sequenced was blood. The CDR3 DNA follows: TGCAGCGTTGGTACGGGACAGATGTACCAAGAGACCCAGTACCTC. Encoded protein: CSVGTGQMYQETQYL.